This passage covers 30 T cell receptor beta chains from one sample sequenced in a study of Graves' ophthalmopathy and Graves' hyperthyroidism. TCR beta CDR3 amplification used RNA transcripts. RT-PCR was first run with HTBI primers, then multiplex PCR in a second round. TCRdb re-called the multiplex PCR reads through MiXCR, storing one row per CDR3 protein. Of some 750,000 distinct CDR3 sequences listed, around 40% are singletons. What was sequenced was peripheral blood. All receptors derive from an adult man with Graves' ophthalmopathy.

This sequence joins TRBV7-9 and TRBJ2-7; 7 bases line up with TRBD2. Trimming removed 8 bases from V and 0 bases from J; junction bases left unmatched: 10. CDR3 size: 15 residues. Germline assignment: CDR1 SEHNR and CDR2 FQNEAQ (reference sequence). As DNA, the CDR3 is TGTGCCAGCTGCCGGGACGGGGGGAACTCCTACGAGCAGTACTTC. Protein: CASCRDGGNSYEQYF.

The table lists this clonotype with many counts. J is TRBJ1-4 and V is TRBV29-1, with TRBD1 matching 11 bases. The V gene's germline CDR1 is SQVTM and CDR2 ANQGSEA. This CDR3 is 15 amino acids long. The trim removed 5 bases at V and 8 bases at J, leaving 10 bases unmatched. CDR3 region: CSVRTGGSSGEKLFF. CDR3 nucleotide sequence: TGCAGCGTTAGGACAGGGGGCTCTTCAGGGGAAAAACTGTTTTTT.

The CDR3 coding sequence is TGCAGTGCTAGAAGTAATGGGGGCTCCTATAATTCACCCCTCCACTTT. This encodes CSARSNGGSYNSPLHF. This chain links TRBV20-1 with TRBJ1-6; D is perhaps TRBD1 (5 bases). From germline, CDR1 is DFQATT and CDR2 SNEGSKA (reference sequence). This CDR3 spans 16 amino acids. The V end lost 2 bases, the J end lost 0 bases, and 11 bases lay between the germline ends.

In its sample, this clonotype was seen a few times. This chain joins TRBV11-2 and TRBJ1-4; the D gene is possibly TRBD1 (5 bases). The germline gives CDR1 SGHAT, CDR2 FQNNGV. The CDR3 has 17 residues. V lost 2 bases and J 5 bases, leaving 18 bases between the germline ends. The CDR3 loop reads CASSLSSLRGDNEKLFF. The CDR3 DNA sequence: TGTGCCAGCAGCTTATCAAGCTTACGGGGGGACAATGAAAAACTGTTTTTT.

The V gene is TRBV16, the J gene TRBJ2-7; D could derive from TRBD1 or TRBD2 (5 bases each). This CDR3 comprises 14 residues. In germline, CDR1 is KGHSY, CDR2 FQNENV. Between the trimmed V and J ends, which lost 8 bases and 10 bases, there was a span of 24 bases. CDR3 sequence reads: CASEEGTVQKGQYF. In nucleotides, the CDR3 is TGTGCCAGCGAAGAGGGGACGGTTCAAAAGGGACAGTACTTC.

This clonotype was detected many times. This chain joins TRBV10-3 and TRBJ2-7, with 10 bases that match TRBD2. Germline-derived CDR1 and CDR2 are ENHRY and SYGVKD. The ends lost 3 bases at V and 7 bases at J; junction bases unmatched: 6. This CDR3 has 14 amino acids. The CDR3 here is CAISDNSGGSEQYF. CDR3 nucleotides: TGTGCCATCAGTGATAATAGCGGGGGGAGTGAGCAGTACTTC.

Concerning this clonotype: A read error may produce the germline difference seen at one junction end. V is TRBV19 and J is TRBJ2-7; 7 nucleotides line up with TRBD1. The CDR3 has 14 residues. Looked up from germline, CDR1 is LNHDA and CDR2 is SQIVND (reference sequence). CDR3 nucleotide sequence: TGTGCCAGTAGTTCACCGACAGGGCCGGGCGAGCAGCACTTC. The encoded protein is CASSSPTGPGEQHF.

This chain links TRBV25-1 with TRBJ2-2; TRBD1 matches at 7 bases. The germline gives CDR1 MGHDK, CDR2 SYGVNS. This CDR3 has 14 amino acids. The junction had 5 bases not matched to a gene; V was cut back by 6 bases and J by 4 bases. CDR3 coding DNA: TGTGCCAGCAGCTCAAGGGGGCCCACCGGGGAGCTGTTTTTT. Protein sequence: CASSSRGPTGELFF.

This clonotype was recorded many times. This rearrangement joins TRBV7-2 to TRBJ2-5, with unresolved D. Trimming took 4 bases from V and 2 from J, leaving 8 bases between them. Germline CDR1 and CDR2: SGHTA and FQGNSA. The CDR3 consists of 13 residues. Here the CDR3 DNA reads TGTGCCAGCAGCTCAAGCGTACAAGAGACCCAGTACTTC. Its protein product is CASSSSVQETQYF.

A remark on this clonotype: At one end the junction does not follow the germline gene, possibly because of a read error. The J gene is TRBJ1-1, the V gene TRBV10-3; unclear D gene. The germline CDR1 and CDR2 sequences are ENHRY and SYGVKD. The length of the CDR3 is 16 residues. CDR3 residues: CASSYLVVSRNTEAFF. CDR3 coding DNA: TGTGCCAGCAGTTACTTAGTCGTCAGTCGGAACACTGAAGCTTTCTTT.

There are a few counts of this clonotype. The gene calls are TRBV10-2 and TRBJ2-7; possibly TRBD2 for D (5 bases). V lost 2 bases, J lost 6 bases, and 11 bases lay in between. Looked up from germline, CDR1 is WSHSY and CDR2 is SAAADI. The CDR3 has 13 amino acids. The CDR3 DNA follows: TGCGCCAGCAGTGAGGCTAGCATTGGCGAGCAGTACTTC. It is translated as CASSEASIGEQYF.

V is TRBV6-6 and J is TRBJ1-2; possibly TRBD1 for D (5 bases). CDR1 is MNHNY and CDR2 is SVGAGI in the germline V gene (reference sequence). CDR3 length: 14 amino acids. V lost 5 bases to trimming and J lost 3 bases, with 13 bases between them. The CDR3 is CASSDPGGDYGYTF. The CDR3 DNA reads TGTGCCAGCAGTGATCCGGGGGGGGACTATGGCTACACCTTC.

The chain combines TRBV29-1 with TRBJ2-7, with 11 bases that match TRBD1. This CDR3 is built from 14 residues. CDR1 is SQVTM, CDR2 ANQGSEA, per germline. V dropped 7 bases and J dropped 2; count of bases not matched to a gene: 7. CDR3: CSASGTGGPYEQYF. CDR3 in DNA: TGCAGCGCCTCCGGGACAGGGGGTCCCTACGAGCAGTACTTC.

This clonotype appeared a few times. The CDR3 DNA reads as TGTGCCAGCAGCTTATCGTCCGGGGTCGACGGCTACACCTTC. Translating gives CASSLSSGVDGYTF. The V and J genes are TRBV11-2 and TRBJ1-2; no clear D gene. CDR1 is SGHAT and CDR2 is FQNNGV in the germline V gene. The CDR3 loop spans 14 amino acids. Trimming took 2 bases from V and 8 from J, leaving 15 bases between them.

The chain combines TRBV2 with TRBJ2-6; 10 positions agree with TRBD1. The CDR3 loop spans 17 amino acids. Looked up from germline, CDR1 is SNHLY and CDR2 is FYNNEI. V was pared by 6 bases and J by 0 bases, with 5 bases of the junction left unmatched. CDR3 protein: CASSSGTGVSGANVLTF. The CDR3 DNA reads TGTGCCAGCAGCTCCGGGACAGGGGTCTCTGGGGCCAACGTCCTGACTTTC.

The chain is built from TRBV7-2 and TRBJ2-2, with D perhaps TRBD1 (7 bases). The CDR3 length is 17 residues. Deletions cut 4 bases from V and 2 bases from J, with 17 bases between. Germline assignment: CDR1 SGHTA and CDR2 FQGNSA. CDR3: CASSSNRGGSNTGELFF. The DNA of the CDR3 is TGTGCCAGCAGCTCTAACAGGGGAGGTAGCAACACCGGGGAGCTGTTTTTT.

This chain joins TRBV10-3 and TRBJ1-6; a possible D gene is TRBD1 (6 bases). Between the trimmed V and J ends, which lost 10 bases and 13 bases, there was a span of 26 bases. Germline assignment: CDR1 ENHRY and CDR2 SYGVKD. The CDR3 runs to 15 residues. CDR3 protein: CASSRASGGEDPLHF. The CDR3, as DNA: TGTGCCAGCAGCAGAGCATCCGGGGGCGAAGACCCCCTCCACTTT.

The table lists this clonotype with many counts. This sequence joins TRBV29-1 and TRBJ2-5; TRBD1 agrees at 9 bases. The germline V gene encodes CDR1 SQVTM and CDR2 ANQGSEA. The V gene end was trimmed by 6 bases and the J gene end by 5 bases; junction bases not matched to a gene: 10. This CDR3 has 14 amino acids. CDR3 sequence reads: CSVDGQGLGETQYF. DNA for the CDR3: TGCAGCGTCGACGGACAGGGGCTCGGGGAGACCCAGTACTTC.

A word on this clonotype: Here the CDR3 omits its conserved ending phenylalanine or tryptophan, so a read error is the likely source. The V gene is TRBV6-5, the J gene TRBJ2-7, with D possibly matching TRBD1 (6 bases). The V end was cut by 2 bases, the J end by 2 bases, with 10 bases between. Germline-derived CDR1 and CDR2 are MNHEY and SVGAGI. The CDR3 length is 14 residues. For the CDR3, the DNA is TGTGCCAGCAGTTACGTGGGGGCTACCTACGAGCAGTACTGC. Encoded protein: CASSYVGATYEQYC.

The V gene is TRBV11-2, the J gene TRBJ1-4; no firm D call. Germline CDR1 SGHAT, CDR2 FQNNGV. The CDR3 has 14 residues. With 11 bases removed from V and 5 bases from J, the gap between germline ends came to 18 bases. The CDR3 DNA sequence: TGTGCCTGGAGCCAGGATTCCGGCAATGAAAAACTGTTTTTT. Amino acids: CAWSQDSGNEKLFF.

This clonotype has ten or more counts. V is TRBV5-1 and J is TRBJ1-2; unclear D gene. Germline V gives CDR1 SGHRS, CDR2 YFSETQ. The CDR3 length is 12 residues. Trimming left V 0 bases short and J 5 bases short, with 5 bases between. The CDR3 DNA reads TGCGCCAGCAGCTTGGACAGATATGGCTACACCTTC. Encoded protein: CASSLDRYGYTF.

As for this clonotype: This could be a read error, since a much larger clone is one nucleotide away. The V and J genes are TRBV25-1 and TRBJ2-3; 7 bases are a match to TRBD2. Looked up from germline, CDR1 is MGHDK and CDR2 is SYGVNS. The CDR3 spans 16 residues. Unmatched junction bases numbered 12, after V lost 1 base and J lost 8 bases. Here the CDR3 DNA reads TGTGCCAGCAGTGAATTTATTTGGGGGTCGGGGGGTACGCAGTATTTT. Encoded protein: CASSEFIWGSGGTQYF.

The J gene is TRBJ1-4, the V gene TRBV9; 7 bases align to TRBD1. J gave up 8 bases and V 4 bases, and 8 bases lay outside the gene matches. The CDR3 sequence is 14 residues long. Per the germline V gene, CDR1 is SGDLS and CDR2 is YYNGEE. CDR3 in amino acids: CASSLGRGQEKLFF. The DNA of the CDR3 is TGTGCCAGCAGCTTGGGGAGGGGGCAGGAAAAACTGTTTTTT.

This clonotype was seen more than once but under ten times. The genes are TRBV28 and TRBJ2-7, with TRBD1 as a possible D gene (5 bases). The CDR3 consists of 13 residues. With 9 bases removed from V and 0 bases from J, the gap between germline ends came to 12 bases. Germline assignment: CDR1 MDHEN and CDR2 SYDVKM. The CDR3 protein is CASRGLPSYEQYF. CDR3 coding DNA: TGTGCCAGTAGGGGTTTACCCTCCTACGAGCAGTACTTC.

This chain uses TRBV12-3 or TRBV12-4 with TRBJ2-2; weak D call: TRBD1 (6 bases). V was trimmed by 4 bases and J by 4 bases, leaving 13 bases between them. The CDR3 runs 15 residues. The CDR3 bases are TGTGCCAGCAGTTCCCAAGGACAGTCCACCGGGGAGCTGTTTTTT. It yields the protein CASSSQGQSTGELFF.

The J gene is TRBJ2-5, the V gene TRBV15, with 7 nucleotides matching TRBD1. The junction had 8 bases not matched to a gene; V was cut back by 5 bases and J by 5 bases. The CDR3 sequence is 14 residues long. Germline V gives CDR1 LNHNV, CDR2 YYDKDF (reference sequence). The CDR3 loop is CATSRDRAGETQYF. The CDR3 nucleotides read TGTGCCACCAGCCGCGACAGGGCCGGGGAGACCCAGTACTTC.

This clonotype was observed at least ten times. Here the CDR3 reads CSVGSFPYEQYF. The CDR3 region has the DNA TGCAGCGTTGGAAGCTTTCCCTACGAGCAGTACTTC. This rearrangement joins TRBV29-1 to TRBJ2-7; unclear D gene. There are 12 residues in the CDR3. CDR1 and CDR2 (germline): SQVTM, ANQGSEA. V was clipped by 4 bases and J by 2 bases, with 9 bases between them.

Here the CDR3 DNA reads TGTGCCACCAGCAGAGAGCAGGGGGCCCAAACTGAAGCTTTCTTT. It specifies CATSREQGAQTEAFF. The V and J genes are TRBV15 and TRBJ1-1; TRBD1 agrees at 8 bases. Trimming removed 0 bases from V and 5 bases from J; junction bases left unmatched: 5. The germline CDR1 and CDR2 sequences are LNHNV and YYDKDF (reference sequence). This CDR3 spans 15 amino acids. The entire variable domain, with the rest obtained from reference TRBV15 and TRBJ1-1, is as follows: DAMVIQNPRYQVTQFGKPVTLSCSQTLNHNVMYWYQQKSSQAPKLLFHYYDKDFNNEADTPDNFQSRRPNTSFCFLDIRSPGLGDTAMYLCATSREQGAQTEAFFGQGTRLTVV.

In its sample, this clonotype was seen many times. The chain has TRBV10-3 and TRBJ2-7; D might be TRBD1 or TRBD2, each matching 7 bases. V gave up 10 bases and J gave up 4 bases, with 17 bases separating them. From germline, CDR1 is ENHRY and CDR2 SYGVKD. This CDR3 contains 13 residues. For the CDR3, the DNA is TGTGCCACCAAGACAGGGAGGGGATACGAGCAGTACTTC. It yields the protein CATKTGRGYEQYF.

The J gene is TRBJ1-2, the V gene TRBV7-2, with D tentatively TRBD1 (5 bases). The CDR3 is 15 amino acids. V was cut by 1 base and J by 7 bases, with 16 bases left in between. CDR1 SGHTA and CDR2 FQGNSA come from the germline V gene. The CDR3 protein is CASSLERGDPPGYTF. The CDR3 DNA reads TGTGCCAGCAGCTTAGAAAGGGGTGATCCGCCTGGCTACACCTTC.